These 14 T cell receptor beta chains share one sample of origin, sequenced in a study of shared T cell receptors in the human thymus. Assay used: immunoSEQ multiplex PCR; TCRdb lists only in-frame clones, some missing. The table has 500,000 to 550,000 clones, approximately 80% seen once. These data are also associated with another study on human thymus T cells.

Source material: thymocytes. These receptors were taken from a boy less than two years old with a congenital heart defect.

This clone has a handful of counts. This chain connects TRBV4-3 to TRBJ2-1; the D is unclear. Trimming removed 0 bases at V and 2 bases at J, with 11 bases between. From germline, CDR1 is LGHNA and CDR2 YSLEER. The CDR3 is 16 amino acids. CDR3 in amino acids: CASSQETVGTYNEQFF. CDR3 in DNA: TGCGCCAGCAGCCAAGAAACAGTGGGCACCTACAATGAGCAGTTCTTC.

The chain is built from TRBV4-3 and TRBJ2-1; 8 bases agree with TRBD2. Germline V gene data show CDR1 as LGHNA and CDR2 as YSLEER. Trimming took 1 base from V and 5 from J; bases not matched to a gene: 7. The CDR3 is 16 amino acids. CDR3 nucleotide sequence: TGCGCCAGCAGCCAAGCTCGGCGGGAGGTTAACAATGAGCAGTTCTTC. Translation gives CASSQARREVNNEQFF.

This clone was seen only a few times. No conserved phenylalanine or tryptophan is present at the end of the CDR3, so a read error is the likely explanation. No DNA is shown, since the ends of the CDR3 on it are uncertain; the CDR3 is the one TCRdb lists. The chain is built from TRBV28 and TRBJ1-2; TRBD1 is the table's D call, not checked against the DNA. The CDR3 adds up to 11 amino acids, both ends counted. CDR1 MDHEN and CDR2 SYDVKM come from the germline V gene. CDR3 sequence: CASSLGAEGAI.

This chain links TRBV7-8 with TRBJ2-5; possibly TRBD1 for D (5 bases). Trimming took off 4 bases at V and 5 bases at J, with 11 bases between the two ends. Germline CDR1 SGHVS, CDR2 FQNEAQ. The CDR3 consists of 13 residues. The CDR3 DNA reads as TGTGCCAGCAGCTCTAGGGGCAGGGAGACCCAGTACTTC. Its protein product is CASSSRGRETQYF. The whole variable domain, remainder taken from reference TRBV7-8 and TRBJ2-5, is GAGVSQSPRYKVAKRGQDVALRCDPISGHVSLFWYQQALGQGPEFLTYFQNEAQLDKSGLPSDRFFAERPEGSVSTLKIQRTQQEDSAVYLCASSSRGRETQYFGPGTRLLVL.

This clone was detected only a few times. The V call is TRBV19, the J call TRBJ1-5; 7 bases line up with TRBD1. The CDR3 covers 17 residues. V was clipped by 2 bases and J by 0 bases; unmatched bases: 7. Germline CDR1 is LNHDA and CDR2 is SQIVND (reference sequence). CDR3 residues: CASSIIPDRASNQPQHF. CDR3 DNA sequence: TGTGCCAGTAGTATAATCCCCGACAGGGCTAGCAATCAGCCCCAGCATTTT.

This clone was detected only a few times. The rearrangement uses TRBV11-2 and TRBJ2-2; 7 nucleotides match TRBD1. The germline gives CDR1 SGHAT, CDR2 FQNNGV. V dropped 0 bases and J dropped 4; count of bases not matched to a gene: 5. The CDR3 is 16 residues long. The CDR3 bases are TGTGCCAGCAGCTTAGACGGACAGGACAGCACCGGGGAGCTGTTTTTT. Its protein product is CASSLDGQDSTGELFF. Full variable domain (rest looked up from reference TRBV11-2 and TRBJ2-2): EAGVAQSPRYKIIEKRQSVAFWCNPISGHATLYWYQQILGQGPKLLIQFQNNGVVDDSQLPKDRFSAERLKGVDSTLKIQPAKLEDSAVYLCASSLDGQDSTGELFFGEGSRLTVL.

The chain's CDR3 is CASSQRLAGGYEQYF. CDR3 sequence (DNA): TGTGCCAGCAGCCAACGACTAGCGGGAGGCTACGAGCAGTACTTC. The genes are TRBV4-2 and TRBJ2-7; TRBD2 matches at 13 bases. The V and J ends lost 2 bases and 3 bases, in that order; junction bases with no gene match: 1. The CDR3 has 15 residues. Germline values: CDR1 LGHNA, CDR2 YNFKEQ.

The V gene is TRBV27, the J gene TRBJ2-1, with 7 bases matching TRBD2. From germline, CDR1 is MNHEY and CDR2 SMNVEV (reference sequence). Trimming cost V 7 bases and J 8 bases; bases outside gene matches: 11. CDR3 size: 14 residues. CDR3 protein: CASTLGEGGDEQFF. In nucleotides, the CDR3 is TGTGCCAGCACTCTCGGGGAGGGTGGGGATGAGCAGTTCTTC.

V usage is TRBV6-1 and J usage is TRBJ2-2; D is uncertain. Germline-derived CDR1 and CDR2 are MNHNS and SASEGT. Trimming left V 3 bases short and J 1 base short, with 6 bases between. The CDR3 is 14 amino acids. DNA for the CDR3: TGTGCCAGCAGTGAGTGGCTGAACACCGGGGAGCTGTTTTTT. Encoded protein: CASSEWLNTGELFF.

This rearrangement joins TRBV4-1 to TRBJ2-5; 7 bases match TRBD2. The DNA end lines up better with TRBJ2-7; the J call may be wrong. The CDR3 loop spans 15 amino acids. Per the germline V gene, CDR1 is MGHRA and CDR2 is YSYEKL. The CDR3 loop reads CASSQDKRDRYEQYF. The CDR3 nucleotides read TGCGCCAGCAGCCAAGATAAGCGGGATAGGTACGAGCAGTACTTC.

The chain employs TRBV5-6 and TRBJ2-1; TRBD2 matches 10 bases. Germline V gene lookup returns CDR1 SGHDT and CDR2 YYEEEE. The CDR3 is 17 residues long. The V gene end was trimmed by 2 bases and the J gene end by 8 bases; junction bases not matched to a gene: 13. The CDR3 DNA reads TGTGCCAGCAGCTTTCCTAGCGGGAGTCTCCGAGACGATGAGCAGTTCTTC. This gives the protein CASSFPSGSLRDDEQFF.

The chain couples TRBV15 to TRBJ2-2, with D perhaps matching TRBD1 (5 bases). Trimming pared 6 bases from V and 4 bases from J, leaving 15 bases between. CDR1 LNHNV and CDR2 YYDKDF come from the germline V gene (reference sequence). CDR3 length equals 15 residues. CDR3 sequence (DNA): TGTGCCACCAGAGATCCTAACCAGGGCACCGGGGAGCTGTTTTTT. Translating it yields CATRDPNQGTGELFF.

The table lists this clone with a few counts. V usage is TRBV4-3 and J usage is TRBJ1-1, with unresolved D. The V end lost 0 bases, the J end lost 1 base, and 15 bases lay between the germline ends. The CDR3 covers 17 residues. Germline-derived CDR1 and CDR2 are LGHNA and YSLEER. The CDR3 loop is CASSQDETLAQNTEAFF. For the CDR3, the DNA is TGCGCCAGCAGCCAAGATGAAACCTTGGCTCAGAACACTGAAGCTTTCTTT.

A word on this clone: A junction end diverges from the germline sequence, so it may reflect a read error. The sample contains more than one DNA sequence encoding this CDR3. The chain carries TRBV6-5 and TRBJ1-2; weak D call: TRBD1 (5 bases). From germline, CDR1 is MNHEY and CDR2 SVGAGI. The CDR3 runs 16 residues. CDR3 region: CASSSRPGGEVYGYTF. The CDR3 coding sequence is TGTGCCAGCAGTTCGCGGCCGGGAGGGGAGGTCTATGGCTACACTTTC.